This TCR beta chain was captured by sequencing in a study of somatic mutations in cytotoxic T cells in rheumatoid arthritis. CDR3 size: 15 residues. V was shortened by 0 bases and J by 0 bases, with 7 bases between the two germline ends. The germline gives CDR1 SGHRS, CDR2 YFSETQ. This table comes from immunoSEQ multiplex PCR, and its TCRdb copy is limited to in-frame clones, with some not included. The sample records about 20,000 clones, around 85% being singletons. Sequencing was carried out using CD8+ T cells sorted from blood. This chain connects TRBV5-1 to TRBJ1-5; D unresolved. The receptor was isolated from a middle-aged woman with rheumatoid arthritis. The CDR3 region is CASSLETGSNQPQHF. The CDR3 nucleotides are TGCGCCAGCAGCTTGGAGACTGGTAGCAATCAGCCCCAGCATTTT.